The 2 T cell receptor beta chains given below trace back to one sample, sequenced in a study of cytomegalovirus exposure and HLA in healthy donors. Primers: 60 Vbeta forward and 13 Jbeta reverse. Method: immunoSEQ multiplex PCR; TCRdb's copy keeps in-frame clones and lacks some. The sample lists about 160,000 clones, 81% occurring once. Material for sequencing was PBMCs. The receptors were sampled from a young woman in good health and CMV-seronegative.

The chain links TRBV19 to TRBJ2-3; TRBD1 matches at 8 bases. The CDR3 is 19 residues long. Germline CDR1 LNHDA, CDR2 SQIVND (reference sequence). V was clipped by 3 bases and J by 4 bases; unmatched bases: 18. The CDR3 protein is CASSMTPPQGAKRPDTQYF. The CDR3 DNA reads as TGTGCCAGTAGTATGACCCCCCCTCAGGGGGCGAAGCGTCCAGATACGCAGTATTTT.

The V and J genes are TRBV7-9 and TRBJ1-3; D gene ambiguous. V was cut by 8 bases and J by 4 bases, with 12 bases left in between. Per the germline V gene, CDR1 is SEHNR and CDR2 is FQNEAQ (reference sequence). The CDR3 is 13 amino acids. This CDR3 is CASSGLGGNTIYF. Here the CDR3 DNA reads TGTGCCAGCTCGGGGTTAGGGGGAAACACCATATATTTT.